The clone carrying this T cell receptor beta chain was picked up a small number of times. Its antigen is not known. Generation of bulk TCR libraries relied on previously described methods and listed TCR primers. TCRdb reprocessed the PCR reads with MiXCR, giving one entry per CDR3 protein. The sample has around 460,000 distinct CDR3 sequences; 20% to 25% are singletons. CDR3 length: 17 amino acids. Germline CDR1 WSHSY, CDR2 SAAADI. With 4 bases clipped from V and 0 bases from J, the junction kept 6 bases outside the gene matches. These data are taken from a study of molecular identifiers for immune sequencing clone quantification. Study results and limitations: Clonotypes surpassing 20 RNA copies contained over 98% of effector molecules, versus under 1% in naive cells.

The sequence was obtained from a human donor in good health. Some libraries in this study had Jurkat cell RNA spiked in. The genes are TRBV10-2 and TRBJ2-5; TRBD2 agrees at 12 bases. The sequencing sample was made of naive CD8+ T cells from blood, with Jurkat cell RNA spiked in. The sample's subset: FACS-sorted CD8+CD4-CCR7+CD45RA+ naive T cells. The CDR3 is CASSADWTSGDQETQYF. The CDR3 DNA follows: TGCGCCAGCAGTGCTGACTGGACTAGCGGGGACCAAGAGACCCAGTACTTC.